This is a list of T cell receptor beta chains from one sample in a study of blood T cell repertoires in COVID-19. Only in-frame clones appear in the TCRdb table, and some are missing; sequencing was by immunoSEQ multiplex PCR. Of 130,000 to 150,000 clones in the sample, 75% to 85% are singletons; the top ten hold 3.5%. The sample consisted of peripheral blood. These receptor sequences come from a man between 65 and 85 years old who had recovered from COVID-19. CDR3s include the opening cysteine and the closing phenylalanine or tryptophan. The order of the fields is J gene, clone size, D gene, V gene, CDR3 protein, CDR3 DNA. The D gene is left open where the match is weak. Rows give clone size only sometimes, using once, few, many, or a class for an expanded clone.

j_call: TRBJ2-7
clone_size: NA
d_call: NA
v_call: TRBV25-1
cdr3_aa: CASSDGSRDEQYF
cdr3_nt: TGTGCCAGCAGTGACGGGTCCCGAGACGAGCAGTACTTC

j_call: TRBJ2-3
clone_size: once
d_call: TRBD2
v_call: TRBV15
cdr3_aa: CATSRELAGGLVKADTQYF
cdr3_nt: TGTGCCACCAGCAGAGAACTAGCGGGAGGGCTAGTAAAGGCAGATACGCAGTATTTT

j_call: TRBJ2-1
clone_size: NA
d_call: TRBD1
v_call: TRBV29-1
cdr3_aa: CSVSRTGGVFSAHNEQFF
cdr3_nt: TGCAGCGTTTCCAGGACAGGGGGCGTCTTTTCGGCCCACAATGAGCAGTTCTTC

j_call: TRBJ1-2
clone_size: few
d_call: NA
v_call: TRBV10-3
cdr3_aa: CAISRGGADYGYTF
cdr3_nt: TGTGCCATCAGTAGGGGGGGGGCTGACTATGGCTACACCTTC

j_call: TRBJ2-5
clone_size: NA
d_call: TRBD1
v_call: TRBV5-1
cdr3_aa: CASSLAGQGARETQYF
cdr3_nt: TGCGCCAGCAGCTTGGCAGGACAGGGGGCGAGGGAGACCCAGTACTTC

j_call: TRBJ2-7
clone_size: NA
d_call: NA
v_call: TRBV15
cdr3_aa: CATSKGGPAYEQYF
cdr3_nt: TGTGCCACCAGCAAAGGCGGGCCAGCCTACGAGCAGTACTTC

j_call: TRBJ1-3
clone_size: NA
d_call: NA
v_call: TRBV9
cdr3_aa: CASSVGGGSSGNTIYF
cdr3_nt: TGTGCCAGCAGCGTAGGTGGAGGGAGCTCTGGAAACACCATATATTTT

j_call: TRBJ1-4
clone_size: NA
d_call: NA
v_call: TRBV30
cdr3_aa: CAWTKNGVRREKLFF
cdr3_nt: TGTGCCTGGACCAAAAACGGGGTGAGGAGGGAAAAACTGTTTTTT

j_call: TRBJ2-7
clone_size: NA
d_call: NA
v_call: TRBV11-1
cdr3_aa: CASSLEAGSYEQYF
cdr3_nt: TGTGCCAGCAGCTTAGAAGCGGGCTCCTACGAGCAGTACTTC

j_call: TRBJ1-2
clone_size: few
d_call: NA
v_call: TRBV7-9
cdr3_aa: CASSLYRAYGYTF
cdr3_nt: TGTGCCAGCAGCCTATACAGGGCTTATGGCTACACCTTC

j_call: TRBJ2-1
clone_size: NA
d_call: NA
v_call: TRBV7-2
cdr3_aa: CASSLVLNNEQFF
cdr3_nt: TGTGCCAGCAGCTTAGTACTAAACAATGAGCAGTTCTTC

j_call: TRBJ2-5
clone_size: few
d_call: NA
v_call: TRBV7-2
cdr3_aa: CASSLGGGGETQYF
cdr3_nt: TGTGCCAGCAGCTTGGGAGGGGGTGGAGAGACCCAGTACTTC

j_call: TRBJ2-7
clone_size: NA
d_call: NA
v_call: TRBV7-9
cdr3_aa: CASSLGLEQYF
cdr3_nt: TGTGCCAGCAGCTTAGGTCTCGAGCAGTACTTC

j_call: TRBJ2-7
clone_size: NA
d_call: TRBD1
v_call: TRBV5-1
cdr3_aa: CASSEGTGGLRGHEQYF
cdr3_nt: TGCGCCAGCAGCGAGGGGACAGGGGGCCTCCGTGGCCACGAGCAGTACTTC

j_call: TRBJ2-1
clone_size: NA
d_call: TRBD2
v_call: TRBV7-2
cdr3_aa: CASSRDFGTSGRDNEQFF
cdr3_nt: TGTGCCAGCAGCCGGGATTTCGGGACTAGCGGGAGGGACAATGAGCAGTTCTTC

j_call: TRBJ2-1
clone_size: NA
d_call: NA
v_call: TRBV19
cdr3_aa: CASSMPGYNEQFF
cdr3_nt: TGTGCCAGTAGTATGCCCGGCTACAATGAGCAGTTCTTC

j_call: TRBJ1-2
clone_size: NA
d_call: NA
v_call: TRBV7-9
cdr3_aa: CASRPRGGEVYGYTF
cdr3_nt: TGTGCCAGCAGACCGAGGGGGGGAGAGGTGTATGGCTACACCTTC

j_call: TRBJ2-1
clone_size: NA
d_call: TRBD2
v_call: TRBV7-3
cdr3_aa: CASSPMGTSGQRSSYNEQFF
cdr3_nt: TGTGCCAGCAGCCCAATGGGAACTAGCGGACAACGAAGCTCCTACAATGAGCAGTTCTTC

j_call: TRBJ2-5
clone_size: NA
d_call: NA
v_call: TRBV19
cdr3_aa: CASSITFQETQYF
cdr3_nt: TGTGCCAGTAGTATAACTTTCCAAGAGACCCAGTACTTC

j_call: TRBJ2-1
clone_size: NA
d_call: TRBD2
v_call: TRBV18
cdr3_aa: CASSPPSGRASNEQFF
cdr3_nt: TGTGCCAGCTCACCACCTAGCGGGAGGGCCAGTAATGAGCAGTTCTTC

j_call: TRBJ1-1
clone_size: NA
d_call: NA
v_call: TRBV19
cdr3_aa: CASSISYGNTEAFF
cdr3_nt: TGTGCCAGTAGTATAAGCTATGGGAACACTGAAGCTTTCTTT

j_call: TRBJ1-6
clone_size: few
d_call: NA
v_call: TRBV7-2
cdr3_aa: CASSLEAGRNSPLHF
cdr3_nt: TGTGCCAGCAGCTTAGAGGCGGGACGGAATTCACCCCTCCACTTT

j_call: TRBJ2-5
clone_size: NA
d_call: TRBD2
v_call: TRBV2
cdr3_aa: CASTLAGDAETQYF
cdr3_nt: TGTGCCAGTACCCTAGCGGGAGACGCTGAGACCCAGTACTTC

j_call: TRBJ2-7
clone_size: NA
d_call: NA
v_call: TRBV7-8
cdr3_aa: CASSSYRLAGPATYEQYF
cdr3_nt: TGTGCCAGCAGCTCTTATCGACTCGCGGGACCAGCGACCTACGAGCAGTACTTC

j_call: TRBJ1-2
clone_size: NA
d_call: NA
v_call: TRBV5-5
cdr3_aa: CASSSRVGYGYTF
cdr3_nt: TGTGCCAGCAGCTCCAGGGTGGGCTATGGCTACACCTTC

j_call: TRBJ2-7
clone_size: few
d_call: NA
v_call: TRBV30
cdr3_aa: CAWSVLGLQNDPDYEQYF
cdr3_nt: TGTGCCTGGAGTGTACTAGGCTTGCAGAACGACCCCGACTACGAGCAGTACTTC

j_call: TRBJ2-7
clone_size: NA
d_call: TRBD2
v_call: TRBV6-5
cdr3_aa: CASSLLAGGGIYEQYF
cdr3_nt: TGTGCCAGCAGTTTACTAGCGGGAGGGGGAATTTACGAGCAGTACTTC

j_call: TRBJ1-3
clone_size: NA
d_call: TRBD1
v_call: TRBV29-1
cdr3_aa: CSPLPPGQGRSGNTIYF
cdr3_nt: TGCAGCCCCCTCCCGCCGGGACAGGGGAGATCTGGAAACACCATATATTTT

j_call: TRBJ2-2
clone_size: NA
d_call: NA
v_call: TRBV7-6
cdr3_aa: CASSLAPLGGGTTGELFF
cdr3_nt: TGTGCCAGCAGCTTAGCCCCACTTGGAGGGGGCACGACCGGGGAGCTGTTTTTT

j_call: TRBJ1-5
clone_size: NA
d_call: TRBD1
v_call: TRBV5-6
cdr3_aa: CASSLGRGPPSQPQHF
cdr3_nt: TGTGCCAGCAGCTTGGGAAGGGGGCCCCCGAGTCAGCCCCAGCATTTT

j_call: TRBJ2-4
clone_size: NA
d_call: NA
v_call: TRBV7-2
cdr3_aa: CASSLSPVEGIQYF
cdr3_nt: TGTGCCAGCAGCTTATCCCCGGTAGAGGGAATTCAGTACTTC

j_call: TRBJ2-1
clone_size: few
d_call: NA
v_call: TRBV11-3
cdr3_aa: CASSLDRYEQFF
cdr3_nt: TGTGCCAGCAGCTTAGATCGGTATGAGCAGTTCTTC

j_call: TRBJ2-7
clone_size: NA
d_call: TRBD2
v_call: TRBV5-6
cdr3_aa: CASNHFKLAVAYEQYF
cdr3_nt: TGTGCCAGCAACCACTTCAAACTAGCGGTTGCCTACGAGCAGTACTTC

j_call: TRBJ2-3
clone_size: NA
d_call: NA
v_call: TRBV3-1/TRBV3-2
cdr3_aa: CASSQVPLWGGRADTQYF
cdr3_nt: TGTGCCAGCAGCCAAGTCCCCCTCTGGGGAGGAAGGGCAGATACGCAGTATTTT

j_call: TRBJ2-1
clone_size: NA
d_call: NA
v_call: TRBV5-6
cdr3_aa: CASSALAGGEQFF
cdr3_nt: TGTGCCAGCAGCGCGTTAGCCGGGGGTGAGCAGTTCTTC

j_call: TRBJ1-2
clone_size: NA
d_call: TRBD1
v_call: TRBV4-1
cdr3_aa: CASSPGTGRREYGYTF
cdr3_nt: TGCGCCAGCAGCCCGGGGACAGGGCGGCGCGAATATGGCTACACCTTC

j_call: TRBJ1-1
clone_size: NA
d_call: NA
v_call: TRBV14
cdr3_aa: CASSQHPGDLSEAFF
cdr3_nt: TGTGCCAGCAGCCAACATCCAGGGGATTTGTCTGAAGCTTTCTTT

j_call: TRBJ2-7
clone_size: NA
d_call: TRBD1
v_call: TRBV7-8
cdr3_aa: CASSLRDSISYEQYF
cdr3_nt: TGTGCCAGCAGCTTAAGGGACAGTATCTCCTACGAGCAGTACTTC

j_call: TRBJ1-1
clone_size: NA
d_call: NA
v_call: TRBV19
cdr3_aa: CASSVAENTEAFF
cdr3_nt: TGTGCCAGTTCGGTGGCGGAGAACACTGAAGCTTTCTTT

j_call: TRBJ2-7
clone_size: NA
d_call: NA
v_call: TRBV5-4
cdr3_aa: CASSSVPGAMSYEQYF
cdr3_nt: TGTGCCAGCAGCTCCGTCCCGGGAGCGATGTCCTACGAGCAGTACTTC

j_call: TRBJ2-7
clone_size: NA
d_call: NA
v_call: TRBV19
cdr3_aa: CATSSGGLYEQYF
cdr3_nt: TGTGCCACCTCAAGTGGGGGGTTGTACGAGCAGTACTTC

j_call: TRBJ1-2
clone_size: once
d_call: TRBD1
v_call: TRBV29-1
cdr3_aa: CSVEDDWDRVANYGYTF
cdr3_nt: TGCAGCGTTGAAGACGATTGGGACAGGGTTGCCAACTATGGCTACACCTTC

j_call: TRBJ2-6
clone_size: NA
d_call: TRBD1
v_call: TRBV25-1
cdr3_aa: CASSGTGLSGANVLTF
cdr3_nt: TGTGCCAGCAGTGGGACAGGGCTCTCTGGGGCCAACGTCCTGACTTTC

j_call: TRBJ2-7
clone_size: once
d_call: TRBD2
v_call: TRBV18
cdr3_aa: CASSPAGGYEQYF
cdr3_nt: TGTGCCAGCTCCCCAGCGGGAGGTTACGAGCAGTACTTC

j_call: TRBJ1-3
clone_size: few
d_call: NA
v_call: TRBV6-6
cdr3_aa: CASSPSGSGNTIYF
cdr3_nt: TGTGCCAGCAGTCCTTCGGGCTCTGGAAACACCATATATTTT

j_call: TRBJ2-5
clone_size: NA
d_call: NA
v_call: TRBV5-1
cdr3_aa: CASSSQGSRQTQYF
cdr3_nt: TGCGCCAGCAGCTCCCAGGGAAGCAGACAGACCCAGTACTTC

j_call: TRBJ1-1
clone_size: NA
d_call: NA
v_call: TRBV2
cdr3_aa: CASTYAGELNTEAFF
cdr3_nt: TGTGCCAGCACCTATGCGGGGGAACTGAACACTGAAGCTTTCTTT

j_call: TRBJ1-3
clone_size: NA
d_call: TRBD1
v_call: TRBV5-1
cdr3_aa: CASSRRTGTDGNTIYF
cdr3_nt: TGCGCCAGCAGCAGACGAACCGGGACAGATGGAAACACCATATATTTT

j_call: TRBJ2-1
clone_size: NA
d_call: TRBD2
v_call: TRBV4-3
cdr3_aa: CASSQDLAGGSSYNEQFF
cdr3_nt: TGCGCCAGCAGCCAAGATTTAGCGGGAGGAAGCTCCTACAATGAGCAGTTCTTC

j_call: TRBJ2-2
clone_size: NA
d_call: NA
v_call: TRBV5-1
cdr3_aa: CASSLALTGELFF
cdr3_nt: TGCGCCAGCAGCTTGGCATTGACCGGGGAGCTGTTTTTT

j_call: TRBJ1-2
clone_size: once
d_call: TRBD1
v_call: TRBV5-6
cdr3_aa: CASSKGQGTNYGYTF
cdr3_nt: TGTGCCAGCAGCAAGGGACAGGGAACTAACTATGGCTACACCTTC

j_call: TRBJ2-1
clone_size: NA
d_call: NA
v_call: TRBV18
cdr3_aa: CASSPPAASILNEQFF
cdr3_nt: TGTGCCAGCTCACCTCCCGCGGCATCAATACTCAATGAGCAGTTCTTC

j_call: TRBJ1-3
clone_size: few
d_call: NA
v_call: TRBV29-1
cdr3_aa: CSVLDKGAGNTIYF
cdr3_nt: TGCAGCGTTCTTGATAAGGGGGCTGGAAACACCATATATTTT